Listed below are T cell receptor beta chains from one sample, sequenced in a study of cytomegalovirus exposure and HLA in healthy donors. The method was immunoSEQ multiplex PCR; TCRdb's version includes in-frame clones alone and lacks a portion of them. The sample has about 190,000 clones; around 79% are singletons. Sequencing input: PBMCs. All receptors derive from a woman under 30 in good health and CMV-seronegative. The CDR3 runs from the conserved cysteine through the conserved F or W. A D gene is named only where the DNA matches it firmly. The size field is filled for only some rows; it gives once, few, many or a size class.

>15|NA|TRBV5-4|TRBD1|TRBJ1-2
TGTGCCAGCAGCTTGTACCGGGACAGGGGTTATGGCTACACCTTC
CASSLYRDRGYGYTF
>13|NA|TRBV10-1|TRBD1|TRBJ1-5
TGCGCCAGCAGTGAGGACAGGGATACACCCCAGCATTTT
CASSEDRDTPQHF
>14|NA|TRBV6-6|TRBD2|TRBJ2-1
TGTGCCAGCAGCTCTAGCGGGGACTACAATGAGCAGTTCTTC
CASSSSGDYNEQFF
>14|NA|TRBV10-2|NA|TRBJ1-2
TGCGCCAGCAGTGAGTACAGTCCCGACTATGGCTACACCTTC
CASSEYSPDYGYTF
>18|few|TRBV18|TRBD1|TRBJ1-1
TGTGCCAGCTCACCAACGACAGGGGGCAGCCGGGACTCTCTTAAAGCTTTCTTT
CASSPTTGGSRDSLKAFF
>17|few|TRBV7-2|NA|TRBJ2-3
TGTGCCAGCAGCCTGGAACCGGTCCGTGGGCCCACAGATACGCAGTATTTT
CASSLEPVRGPTDTQYF
>16|NA|TRBV7-2|NA|TRBJ2-3
TGTGCCAGCAGCTTAAGGGGTCGTGGTTCGGATCCTACGCAGTATTTT
CASSLRGRGSDPTQYF
>15|NA|TRBV4-1|NA|TRBJ1-5
TGCGCCAGCAGCCAAGATCGGCAGGGGTTTCAGCCCCAGCATTTT
CASSQDRQGFQPQHF
>15|NA|TRBV9|TRBD1|TRBJ2-7
TGTGCCAGCAGCGTAGGGGGACAGGGCACCTACGAGCAGTACTTC
CASSVGGQGTYEQYF
>12|NA|TRBV5-6|NA|TRBJ1-5
TGTGCCAGCAGCTACTACCGGGGGGCCCAGCATTTT
CASSYYRGAQHF
>15|NA|TRBV9|TRBD1|TRBJ1-5
TGTGCCAGCAGCGTCAGGGGGGATAGCAATCAGCCCCAGCATTTT
CASSVRGDSNQPQHF
>15|NA|TRBV10-3|NA|TRBJ1-5
TGTGCCATCAGTGAGTCGAAACAGGGTTATCAGCCCCAGCATTTT
CAISESKQGYQPQHF
>17|NA|TRBV7-9|TRBD1|TRBJ1-4
TGTGCCAGCAGCTTGGGACAGGGGTTCAGTACTAATGAAAAACTGTTTTTT
CASSLGQGFSTNEKLFF
>13|once|TRBV28|NA|TRBJ1-1
TGTGCCAGCACCCGTGGGGGGGGCGGCTCAGCTTTCTTT
CASTRGGGGSAFF
>14|NA|TRBV7-3|NA|TRBJ2-2
TGTGCCAGCAGCATATATCAGGGGAACGGGGAGCTGTTTTTT
CASSIYQGNGELFF
>16|few|TRBV7-2|TRBD2|TRBJ2-3
TGTGCCAGCAGCTTACGGACTAGCGGGGGCACAGATACGCAGTATTTT
CASSLRTSGGTDTQYF
>13|few|TRBV29-1|NA|TRBJ1-5
TGCAGCGTTGGACAGTACAACAATCAGCCCCAGCATTTT
CSVGQYNNQPQHF
>14|NA|TRBV7-9|NA|TRBJ2-7
TGTGCCAGCAGCTTGAGCGACGGGTCCTACGAGCAGTACTTC
CASSLSDGSYEQYF
>15|few|TRBV2|NA|TRBJ2-6
TGTGCCAGCAGTGGACAGGTCTCTGGGGCCAACGTCCTGACTTTC
CASSGQVSGANVLTF
>13|few|TRBV30|TRBD2|TRBJ2-5
TGTGCCTGGATCCCGGGGGGAGTGGAGACCCAGTACTTC
CAWIPGGVETQYF
>15|NA|TRBV14|NA|TRBJ1-4
TGTGCCAGCAGCCAACGTCAGGGGACTAATGAAAAACTGTTTTTT
CASSQRQGTNEKLFF
>15|NA|TRBV6-5|NA|TRBJ2-5
TGTGCCAGCAAAATTCGGAGAGAGAAAGAAGAGACCCAGTACTTC
CASKIRREKEETQYF
>13|NA|TRBV6-5|NA|TRBJ2-7
TGTGCCAGCAGTCCGGGACACCTATACGAGCAGTACTTC
CASSPGHLYEQYF
>15|few|TRBV9|NA|TRBJ2-1
TGTGCCAGCAAACCGGACAGTAGCTCCTACAATGAGCAGTTCTTC
CASKPDSSSYNEQFF
>14|NA|TRBV7-9|NA|TRBJ1-1
TGTGCCAGCAGCTTCGGACAGTTGAACACTGAAGCTTTCTTT
CASSFGQLNTEAFF
>14|NA|TRBV5-6|NA|TRBJ1-2
TGTGCCAGCAGCCCACAGGGTTTGGACTATGGCTACACCTTC
CASSPQGLDYGYTF
>14|NA|TRBV5-6|NA|TRBJ1-4
TGTGCCAGCAGCCGGGAGGGGGTCGACGGAAAACTGTTTTTT
CASSREGVDGKLFF
>13|NA|TRBV6-5|NA|TRBJ1-1
TGTGCCAGCACCCAGAGGAGGGGGGGTGAAGCTTTCTTT
CASTQRRGGEAFF
>16|few|TRBV5-1|TRBD2|TRBJ2-6
TGCGCCAGCCGCCAGCGGGGTGGGGCCGGGGCCAACGTCCTGACTTTC
CASRQRGGAGANVLTF
>16|NA|TRBV5-1|TRBD1|TRBJ1-4
TGCGCCAGCAGCAACGGAAACAGGGGGTTTGTTGAAAAACTGTTTTTT
CASSNGNRGFVEKLFF
>14|NA|TRBV7-2|NA|TRBJ1-5
TGTGCCAGCAGCCGCGAAGATAGCAATCAGCCCCAGCATTTT
CASSREDSNQPQHF
>15|NA|TRBV5-4|TRBD1|TRBJ1-5
TGTGCCAGCAGCTCCTCGGGACAGCCCAATCAGCCCCAGCATTTT
CASSSSGQPNQPQHF
>15|NA|TRBV4-3|NA|TRBJ2-3
TGCGCCAGCAGCCAAGGGACTGCTAGCACAGATACGCAGTATTTT
CASSQGTASTDTQYF
>11|NA|TRBV19|NA|TRBJ1-1
TGTGCCATCCGGGGGGGGACTGAAGCTTTCTTT
CAIRGGTEAFF
>14|few|TRBV19|NA|TRBJ2-7
TGTGCCAGTAGTTCAGACAGGAATTTTTACGAGCAGTACTTC
CASSSDRNFYEQYF
>15|few|TRBV5-1|TRBD2|TRBJ2-3
TGCGCCAGCACGGAACTAGCGGGAGTGTCAGATACGCAGTATTTT
CASTELAGVSDTQYF
>15|NA|TRBV9|NA|TRBJ2-3
TGTGCCAGCAGCGTAGACGGGACTGACACAGATACGCAGTATTTT
CASSVDGTDTDTQYF
>16|once|TRBV7-9|NA|TRBJ1-6
TGTGCCAGCAGCCGGAGGGAAGCTGGAAGTAATTCACCCCTCCACTTT
CASSRREAGSNSPLHF
>17|NA|TRBV7-9|NA|TRBJ1-1
TGTGCCAGCAGCTTATGGGCGGGTCTGGGGGGGAACACTGAAGCTTTCTTT
CASSLWAGLGGNTEAFF
>13|few|TRBV5-1|NA|TRBJ2-3
TGCGCCAGCAGCTTCGGCCAGCGGGATACGCAGTATTTT
CASSFGQRDTQYF
>16|NA|TRBV5-1|NA|TRBJ2-7
TGCGCCAGCAGCTTGGATGGGGAGATTACCTCCTACGAGCAGTACTTC
CASSLDGEITSYEQYF
>11|NA|TRBV20-1|NA|TRBJ1-1
TGCAGTGCTAGAGATCTCCCGGGGGCTTTCTTT
CSARDLPGAFF
>17|NA|TRBV25-1|NA|TRBJ2-3
TGTGCCAGCAGTGAATATCGGGGTCGTACTAGCACAGATACGCAGTATTTT
CASSEYRGRTSTDTQYF